The entry below describes one TCR beta chain. Its antigen is unidentified. This sample is drawn from a study of cytomegalovirus exposure and HLA in healthy donors. Study-level results: Most of the CMV-associated TCR beta chains (in a later analysis) appeared to be HLA-restricted.

In the PCR, 60 Vbeta and 13 Jbeta primers were used. Sequencing was performed with immunoSEQ multiplex PCR; in TCRdb, only in-frame clones are kept and a portion is missing. The sample includes more than 85,000 clones, around 75% seen only once; the top ten take less than 2.5%. The CDR3 extends over 14 amino acids. V lost 3 bases to trimming and J lost 6 bases, with 12 bases between them. Germline CDR1 is LNHDA and CDR2 is SQIVND (reference sequence). Sequencing was performed on PBMCs. The sequence derives from a young man in good health and CMV-seronegative. The genes are TRBV19 and TRBJ2-1, with D possibly TRBD2 on 7 matching bases. The CDR3 here is CASSIGGGLNEQFF. CDR3 DNA: TGTGCCAGTAGTATTGGGGGGGGCCTCAATGAGCAGTTCTTC.